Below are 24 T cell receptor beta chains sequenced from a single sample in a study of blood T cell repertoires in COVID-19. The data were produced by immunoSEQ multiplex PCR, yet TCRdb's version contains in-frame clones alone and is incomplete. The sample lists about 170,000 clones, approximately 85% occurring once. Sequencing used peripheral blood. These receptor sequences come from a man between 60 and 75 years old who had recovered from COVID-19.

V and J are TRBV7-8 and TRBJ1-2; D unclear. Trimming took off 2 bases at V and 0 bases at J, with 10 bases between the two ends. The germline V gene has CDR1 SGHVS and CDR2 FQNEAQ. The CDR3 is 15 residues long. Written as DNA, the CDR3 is TGTGCCAGCAGCTTAATTAGATCCGCTAACTATGGCTACACCTTC. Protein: CASSLIRSANYGYTF.

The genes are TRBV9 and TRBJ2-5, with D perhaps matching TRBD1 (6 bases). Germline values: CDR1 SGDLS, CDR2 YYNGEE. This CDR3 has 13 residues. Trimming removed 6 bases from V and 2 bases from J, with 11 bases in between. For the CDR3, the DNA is TGTGCCAGCACTACCGGGACACAAGAGACCCAGTACTTC. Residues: CASTTGTQETQYF.

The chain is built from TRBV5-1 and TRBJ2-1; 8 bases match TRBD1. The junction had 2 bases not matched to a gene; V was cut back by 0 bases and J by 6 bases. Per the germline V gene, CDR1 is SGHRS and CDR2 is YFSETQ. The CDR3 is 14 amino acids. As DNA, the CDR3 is TGCGCCAGCAGCTTGGACGGACAGGGCAATGAGCAGTTCTTC. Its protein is CASSLDGQGNEQFF.

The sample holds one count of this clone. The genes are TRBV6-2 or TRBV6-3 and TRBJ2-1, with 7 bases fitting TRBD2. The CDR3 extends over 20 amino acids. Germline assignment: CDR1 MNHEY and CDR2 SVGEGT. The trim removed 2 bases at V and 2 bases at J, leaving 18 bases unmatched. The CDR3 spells CASSYGGRGFDSLAYNEQFF. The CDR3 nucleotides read TGTGCCAGCAGTTACGGAGGGAGGGGTTTTGACTCCTTGGCCTACAATGAGCAGTTCTTC.

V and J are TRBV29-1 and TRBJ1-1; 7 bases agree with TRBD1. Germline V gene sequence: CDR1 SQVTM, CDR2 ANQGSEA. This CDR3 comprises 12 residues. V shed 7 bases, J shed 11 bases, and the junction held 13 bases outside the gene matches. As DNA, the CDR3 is TGCAGCGCTAGGTTGATCGACAGGGCGGCTTTCTTT. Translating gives CSARLIDRAAFF.

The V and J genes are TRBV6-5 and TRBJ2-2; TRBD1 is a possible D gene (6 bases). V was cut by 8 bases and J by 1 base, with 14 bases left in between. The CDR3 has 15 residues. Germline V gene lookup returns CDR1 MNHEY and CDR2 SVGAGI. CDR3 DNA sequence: TGTGCCAGCCGCTTAGACAGGAAGAACACCGGGGAGCTGTTTTTT. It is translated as CASRLDRKNTGELFF.

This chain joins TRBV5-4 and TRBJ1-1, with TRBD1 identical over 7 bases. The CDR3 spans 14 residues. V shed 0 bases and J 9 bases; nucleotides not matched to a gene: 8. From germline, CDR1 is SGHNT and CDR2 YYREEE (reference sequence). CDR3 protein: CASSLDAGTVKAFF. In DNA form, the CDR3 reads TGTGCCAGCAGCTTGGATGCGGGGACAGTTAAAGCTTTCTTT. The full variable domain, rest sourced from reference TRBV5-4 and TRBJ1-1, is ETGVTQSPTHLIKTRGQQVTLRCSSQSGHNTVSWYQQALGQGPQFIFQYYREEENGRGNFPPRFSGLQFPNYSSELNVNALELDDSALYLCASSLDAGTVKAFFGQGTRLTVV.

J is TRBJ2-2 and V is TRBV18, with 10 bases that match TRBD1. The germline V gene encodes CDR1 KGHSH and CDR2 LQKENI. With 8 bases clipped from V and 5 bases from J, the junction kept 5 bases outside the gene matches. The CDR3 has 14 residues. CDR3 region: CASRGQGVTGELFF. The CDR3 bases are TGTGCCAGCCGTGGACAGGGGGTAACCGGGGAGCTGTTTTTT.

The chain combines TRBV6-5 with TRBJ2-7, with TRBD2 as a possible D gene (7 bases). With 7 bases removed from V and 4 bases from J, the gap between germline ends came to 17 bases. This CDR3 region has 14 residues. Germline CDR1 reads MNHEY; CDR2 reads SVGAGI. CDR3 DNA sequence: TGTGCCAGCACCAGGCCAGGGGAGGGGTACGAGCAGTACTTC. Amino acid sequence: CASTRPGEGYEQYF.

The CDR3 DNA is TGTGCCAGCCGGGACAGGGTGGGCACCGGGGAGCTGTTTTTT. Its protein is CASRDRVGTGELFF. J is TRBJ2-2 and V is TRBV19; 9 bases fit TRBD1. This CDR3 region has 14 residues. V gave up 9 bases and J gave up 4 bases; unmatched junction bases: 6. CDR1 LNHDA and CDR2 SQIVND come from the germline V gene (reference sequence).

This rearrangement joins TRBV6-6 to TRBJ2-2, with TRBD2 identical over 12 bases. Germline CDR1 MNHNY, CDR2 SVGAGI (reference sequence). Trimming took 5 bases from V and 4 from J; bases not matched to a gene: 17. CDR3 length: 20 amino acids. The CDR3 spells CASSRPPLAGGPASTGELFF. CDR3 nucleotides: TGTGCCAGCAGTCGCCCCCCACTAGCGGGGGGACCCGCGAGCACCGGGGAGCTGTTTTTT.

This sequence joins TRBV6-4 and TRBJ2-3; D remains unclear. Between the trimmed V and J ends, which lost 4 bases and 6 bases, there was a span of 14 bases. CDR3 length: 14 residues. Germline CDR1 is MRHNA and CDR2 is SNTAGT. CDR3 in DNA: TGTGCCAGCAGTGTCGACAAGTTTGTGGATACGCAGTATTTT. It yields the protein CASSVDKFVDTQYF.

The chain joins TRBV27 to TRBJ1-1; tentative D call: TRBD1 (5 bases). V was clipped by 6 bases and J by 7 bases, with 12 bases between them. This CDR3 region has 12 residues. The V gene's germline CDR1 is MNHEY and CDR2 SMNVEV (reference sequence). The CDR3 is CASSSRQNEAFF. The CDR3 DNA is TGTGCCAGCAGCTCTAGACAGAATGAAGCTTTCTTT.

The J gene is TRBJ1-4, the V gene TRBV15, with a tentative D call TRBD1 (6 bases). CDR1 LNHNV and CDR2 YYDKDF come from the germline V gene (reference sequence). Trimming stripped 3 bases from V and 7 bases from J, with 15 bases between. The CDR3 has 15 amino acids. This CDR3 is CATSRDAGQSEKLFF. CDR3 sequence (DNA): TGTGCCACCAGCAGGGATGCTGGACAGAGTGAAAAACTGTTTTTT.

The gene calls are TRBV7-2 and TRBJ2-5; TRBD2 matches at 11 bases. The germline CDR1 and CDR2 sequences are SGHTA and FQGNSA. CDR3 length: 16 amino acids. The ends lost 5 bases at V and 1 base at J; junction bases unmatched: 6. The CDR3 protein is CASSLSGTSGQETQYF. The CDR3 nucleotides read TGTGCCAGCAGCCTTTCCGGGACTAGCGGCCAAGAGACCCAGTACTTC.

The DNA for the CDR3 is TGCGCCAGCAGCCAATACAGGGGGTCGTTAGTTGACGAGCAGTACTTC. This encodes CASSQYRGSLVDEQYF. V usage is TRBV4-1 and J usage is TRBJ2-7, with TRBD1 matching 8 bases. CDR3 size: 16 residues. Germline CDR1 and CDR2: MGHRA and YSYEKL. Losses at the gene ends were 2 bases for V and 5 bases for J; bases not matched to a gene: 11.

The CDR3 nucleotides read TGTGCCATCAGCGGGACAGGGTCTAACGGGGAGCTGTTTTTT. Its protein product is CAISGTGSNGELFF. This chain connects TRBV10-3 to TRBJ2-2; 9 positions match TRBD1. With 6 bases clipped from V and 7 bases from J, the junction kept 6 bases outside the gene matches. Per the germline V gene, CDR1 is ENHRY and CDR2 is SYGVKD. The CDR3 covers 14 residues.

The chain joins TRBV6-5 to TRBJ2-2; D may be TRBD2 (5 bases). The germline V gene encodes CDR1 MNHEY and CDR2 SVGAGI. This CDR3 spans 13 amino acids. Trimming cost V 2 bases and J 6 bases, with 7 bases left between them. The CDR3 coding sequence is TGTGCCAGCAGTTACCAGGAGGCCGGGGAGCTGTTTTTT. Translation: CASSYQEAGELFF.

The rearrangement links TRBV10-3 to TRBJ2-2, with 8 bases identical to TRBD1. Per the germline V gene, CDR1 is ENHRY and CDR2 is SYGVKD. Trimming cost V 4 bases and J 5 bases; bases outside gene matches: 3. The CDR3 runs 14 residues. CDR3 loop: CAISGRGRTGELFF. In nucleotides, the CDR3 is TGTGCCATCAGTGGCAGGGGGCGGACCGGGGAGCTGTTTTTT.

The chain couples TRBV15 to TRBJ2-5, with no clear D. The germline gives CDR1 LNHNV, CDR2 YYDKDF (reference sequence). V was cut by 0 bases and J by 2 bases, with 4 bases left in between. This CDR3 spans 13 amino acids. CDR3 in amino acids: CATSRDEQETQYF. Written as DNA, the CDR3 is TGTGCCACCAGCAGAGACGAGCAAGAGACCCAGTACTTC.

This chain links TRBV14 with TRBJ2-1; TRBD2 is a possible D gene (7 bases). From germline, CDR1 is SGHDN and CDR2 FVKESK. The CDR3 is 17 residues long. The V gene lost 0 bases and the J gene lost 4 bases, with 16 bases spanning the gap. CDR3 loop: CASSQDLGGGLYNEQFF. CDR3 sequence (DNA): TGTGCCAGCAGCCAAGATCTTGGGGGGGGCTTGTACAATGAGCAGTTCTTC.

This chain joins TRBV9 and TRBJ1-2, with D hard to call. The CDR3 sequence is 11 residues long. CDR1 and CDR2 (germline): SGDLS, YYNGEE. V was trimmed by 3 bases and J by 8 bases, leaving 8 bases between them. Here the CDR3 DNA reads TGTGCCAGCAGCGGTCGACTGGGCTACACCTTC. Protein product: CASSGRLGYTF.

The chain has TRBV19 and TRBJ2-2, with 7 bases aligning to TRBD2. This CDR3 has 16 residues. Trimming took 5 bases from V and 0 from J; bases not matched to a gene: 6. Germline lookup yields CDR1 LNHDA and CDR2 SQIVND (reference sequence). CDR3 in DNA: TGTGCCAGTAGTTGGTCGGGACTACCGAACACCGGGGAGCTGTTTTTT. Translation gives CASSWSGLPNTGELFF.

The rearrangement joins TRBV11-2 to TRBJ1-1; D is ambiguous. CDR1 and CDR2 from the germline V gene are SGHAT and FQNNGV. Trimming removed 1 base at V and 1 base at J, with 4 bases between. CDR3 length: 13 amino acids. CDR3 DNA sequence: TGTGCCAGCAGCTTAGTTAGGAACACTGAAGCTTTCTTT. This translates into CASSLVRNTEAFF.